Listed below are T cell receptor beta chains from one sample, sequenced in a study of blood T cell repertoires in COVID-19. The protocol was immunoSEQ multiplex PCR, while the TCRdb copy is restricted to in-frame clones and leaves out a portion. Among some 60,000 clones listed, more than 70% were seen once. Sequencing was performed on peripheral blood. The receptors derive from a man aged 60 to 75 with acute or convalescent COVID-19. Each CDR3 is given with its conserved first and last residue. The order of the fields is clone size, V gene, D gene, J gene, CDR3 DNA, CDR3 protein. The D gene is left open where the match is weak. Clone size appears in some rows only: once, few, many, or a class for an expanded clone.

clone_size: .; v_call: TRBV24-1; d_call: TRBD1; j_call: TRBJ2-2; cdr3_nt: TGTGCCACCGCCGGACAGGGGTGGGCCGGGGAGCTGTTTTTT; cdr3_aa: CATAGQGWAGELFF
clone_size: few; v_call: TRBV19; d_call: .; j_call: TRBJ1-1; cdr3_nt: TGTGCCAGTACCCAGGAGGGGCCTAACACTGAAGCTTTCTTT; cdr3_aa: CASTQEGPNTEAFF
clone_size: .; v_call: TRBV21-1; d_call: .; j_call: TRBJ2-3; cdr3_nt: TGTGCCAGCAGCTCGACTAGCGGGGACACAGATACGCAGTATTTT; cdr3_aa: CASSSTSGDTDTQYF
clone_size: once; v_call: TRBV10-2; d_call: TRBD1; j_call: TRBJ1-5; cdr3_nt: TGCGCCAGCAGTAGACAGGGGTGGACTCAGCCCCAGCATTTT; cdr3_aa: CASSRQGWTQPQHF
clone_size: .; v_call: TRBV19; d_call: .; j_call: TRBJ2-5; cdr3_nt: TGTGCCAGTAGTACGACAGGGCCCGGGGGAGAGACCCAGTACTTC; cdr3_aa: CASSTTGPGGETQYF
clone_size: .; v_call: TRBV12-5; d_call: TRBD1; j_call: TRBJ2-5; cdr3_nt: TGTGCTAGTGGTCAGTGGGACAGGGGTGAGGAGACCCAGTACTTC; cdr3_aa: CASGQWDRGEETQYF
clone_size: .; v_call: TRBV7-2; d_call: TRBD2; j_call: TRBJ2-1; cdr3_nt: TGTGCCAGCAGCTTAGTGGGGGGGTCTTACAATGAGCAGTTCTTC; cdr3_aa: CASSLVGGSYNEQFF
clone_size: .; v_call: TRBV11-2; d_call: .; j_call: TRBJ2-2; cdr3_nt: TGTGCCAGCAGCTTATCCCTCGGTGCGATGTCCGGGGAGCTGTTTTTT; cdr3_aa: CASSLSLGAMSGELFF
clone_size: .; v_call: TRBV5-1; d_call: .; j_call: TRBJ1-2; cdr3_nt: TGCGCCAGCAGCTCCTTGGGACATGAGGATGGCTACACCTTC; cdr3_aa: CASSSLGHEDGYTF
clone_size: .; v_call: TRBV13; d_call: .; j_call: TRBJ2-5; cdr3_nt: TGTGCCAGCAGCTTAGGACGGGGTGGGGAGACCCAGTACTTC; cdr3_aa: CASSLGRGGETQYF
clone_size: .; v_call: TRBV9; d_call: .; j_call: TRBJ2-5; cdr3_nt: TGTGCCAGCAGCTCCGGGAGCGAAGGGACCCAGTACTTC; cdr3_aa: CASSSGSEGTQYF
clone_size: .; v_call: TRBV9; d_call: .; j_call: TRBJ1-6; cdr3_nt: TGTGCCAGCAGCGTAGCTGTAAGCCGAAATTCACCCCTCCACTTT; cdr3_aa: CASSVAVSRNSPLHF
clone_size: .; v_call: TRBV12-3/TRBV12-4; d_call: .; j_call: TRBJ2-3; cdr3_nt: TGTGCCAGCAGTTTTCACGGGGATACGCAGTATTTT; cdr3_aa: CASSFHGDTQYF
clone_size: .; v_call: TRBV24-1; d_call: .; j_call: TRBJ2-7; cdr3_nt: TGTGCCACCAGTGATGCAATACAGGGCCACGAGCAGTACTTC; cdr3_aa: CATSDAIQGHEQYF
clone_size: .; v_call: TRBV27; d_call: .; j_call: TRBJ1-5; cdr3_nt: TGTGCCAGCAGTGACAGAAATCAGCCCCAGCATTTT; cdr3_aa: CASSDRNQPQHF
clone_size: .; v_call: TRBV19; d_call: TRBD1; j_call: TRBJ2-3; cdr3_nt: TGTGCCAGTAGCCGGGACAGAGAGACAGATACGCAGTATTTT; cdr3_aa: CASSRDRETDTQYF
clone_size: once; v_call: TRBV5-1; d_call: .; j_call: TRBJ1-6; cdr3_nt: TGCGCCAGCAGCTTGGATGGCCGTTCAAATTCACCCCTCCACTTT; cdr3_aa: CASSLDGRSNSPLHF
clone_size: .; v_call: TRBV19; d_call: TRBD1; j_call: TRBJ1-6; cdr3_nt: TGTGCCAGTAGTATCCCCTCGGGACAGGGGAATTCACCCCTCCACTTT; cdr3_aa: CASSIPSGQGNSPLHF
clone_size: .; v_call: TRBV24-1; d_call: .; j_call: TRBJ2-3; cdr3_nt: TGTGCCACCAGTGATTTACAGGGTCTTACTAGCACAGATACGCAGTATTTT; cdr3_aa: CATSDLQGLTSTDTQYF
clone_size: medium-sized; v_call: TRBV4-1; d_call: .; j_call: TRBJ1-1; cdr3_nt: TGCGCCAGCAGCCAAGGCGCTGGGGGCTATACTGAAGCTTTCTTT; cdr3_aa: CASSQGAGGYTEAFF
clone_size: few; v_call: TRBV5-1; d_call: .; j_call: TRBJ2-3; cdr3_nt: TGCGCCAGCAGCTTGGAAGCGGACACAGATACGCAGTATTTT; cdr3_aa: CASSLEADTDTQYF
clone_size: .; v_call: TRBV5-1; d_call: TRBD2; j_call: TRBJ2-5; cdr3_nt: TGCGCCAGCAGCCATAAGGGACTAGACCAAGAGACCCAGTACTTC; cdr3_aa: CASSHKGLDQETQYF
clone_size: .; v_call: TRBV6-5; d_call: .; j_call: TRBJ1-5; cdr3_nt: TGTGCCAGCACCCCCTCCGGGCGGGGCGGTCAGCCCCAGCATTTT; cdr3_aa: CASTPSGRGGQPQHF
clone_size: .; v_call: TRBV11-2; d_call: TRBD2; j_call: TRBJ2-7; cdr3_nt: TGTGCCAGCAGCTTATACGCGGGGGGTACCTACGAGCAGTACTTC; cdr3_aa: CASSLYAGGTYEQYF
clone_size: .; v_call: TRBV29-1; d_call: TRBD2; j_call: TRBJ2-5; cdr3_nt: TGCAGCGTTGGTAGACTAGCACAAGAGACCCAGTACTTC; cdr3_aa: CSVGRLAQETQYF
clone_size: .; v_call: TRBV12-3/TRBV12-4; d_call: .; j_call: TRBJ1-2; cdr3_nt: TGTGCCAGCAGTTTAGACAGGGATGCTGGCTACACCTTC; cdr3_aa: CASSLDRDAGYTF
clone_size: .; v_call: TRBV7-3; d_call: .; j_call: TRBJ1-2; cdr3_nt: TGTGCCAGCAGCTTAATGGCGGGGTTTAACTATGGCTACACCTTC; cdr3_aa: CASSLMAGFNYGYTF
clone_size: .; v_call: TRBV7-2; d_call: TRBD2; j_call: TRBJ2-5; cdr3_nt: TGTGCCAGCAGCAACTCTCGGGGGGGCCTGGAGACCCAGTACTTC; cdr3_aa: CASSNSRGGLETQYF
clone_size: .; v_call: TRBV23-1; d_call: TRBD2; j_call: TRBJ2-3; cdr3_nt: TGCGCCAGCAGTCGGGCTAGCGGGGGGGAAGCGCAGTATTTT; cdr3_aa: CASSRASGGEAQYF
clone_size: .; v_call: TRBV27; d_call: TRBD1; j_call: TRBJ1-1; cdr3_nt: TGTGCCAGCAGTAGCACCGACAGGGTAAGCGCTGAAGCTTTCTTT; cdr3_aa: CASSSTDRVSAEAFF
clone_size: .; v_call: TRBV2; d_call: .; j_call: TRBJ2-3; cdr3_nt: TGTGCCAGCGGTCTCCGGGGGCAGGGAGGGGATACGCAGTATTTT; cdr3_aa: CASGLRGQGGDTQYF
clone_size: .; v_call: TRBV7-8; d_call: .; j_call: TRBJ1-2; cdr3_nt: TGTGCCAGCAGCTTATCTGGGCAGGGCTACACCTTC; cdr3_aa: CASSLSGQGYTF
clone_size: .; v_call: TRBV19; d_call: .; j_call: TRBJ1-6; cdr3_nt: TGTGCCAGTAGTTTAGGACAGCACAATTCACCCCTCCACTTT; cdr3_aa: CASSLGQHNSPLHF
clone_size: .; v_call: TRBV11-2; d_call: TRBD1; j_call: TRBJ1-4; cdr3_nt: TGTGCCAGCAGCTCCCGGACAGGTCCTAATGAAAAACTGTTTTTT; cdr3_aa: CASSSRTGPNEKLFF
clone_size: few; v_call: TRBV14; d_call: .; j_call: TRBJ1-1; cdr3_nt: TGTGCCAGCAGCCAAGCGCGGGGGGCGGTTGAAGCTTTCTTT; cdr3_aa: CASSQARGAVEAFF
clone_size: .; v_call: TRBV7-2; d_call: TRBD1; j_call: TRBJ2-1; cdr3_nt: TGTGCCAGCAGCTTATGGGACAGTTCTCGGAATGAGCAGTTCTTC; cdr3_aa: CASSLWDSSRNEQFF
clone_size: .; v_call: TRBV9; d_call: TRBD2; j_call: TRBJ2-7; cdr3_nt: TGTGCCAGCAGCGTCGGGCTGCGGGGGGGCTACGAGCAGTACTTC; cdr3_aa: CASSVGLRGGYEQYF
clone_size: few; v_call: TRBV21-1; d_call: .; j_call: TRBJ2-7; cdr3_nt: TGTGCCAGCAGAAAAGTCTGTTCTAGCGGGGATGAACACGAGCAGTACTTC; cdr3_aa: CASRKVCSSGDEHEQYF
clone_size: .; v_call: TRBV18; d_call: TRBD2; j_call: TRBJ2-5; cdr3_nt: TGTGCCAGCTCAGTTGGAGCGGGGGGGCAAGAGACCCAGTACTTC; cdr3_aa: CASSVGAGGQETQYF
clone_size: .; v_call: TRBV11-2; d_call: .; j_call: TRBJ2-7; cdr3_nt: TGTGCCAGCAGCTTAGCACAGCACTACGAGCAGTACTTC; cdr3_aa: CASSLAQHYEQYF